This T cell receptor beta chain comes out of a study of molecular identifiers for immune sequencing clone quantification. Study-wide context: Replicate RNA came from about 20,000 or 100,000 naive CD8 cells and was split five ways, and four parts were sequenced. Notes on the study in general: Over 99% of effector molecules, but under 1% in naive cells, were held by clones with more than 20 RNA copies.

Comments on this clonotype: No antigen is known for it. This could be a read error, since a much larger clone is one nucleotide away.

Previously described methods and listed TCR primers produced bulk TCR libraries. From the PCR reads, TCRdb called clonotypes with MiXCR, one entry per CDR3 protein. The data hold about 68,000 distinct CDR3 sequences, with less than 20% observed a single time. The CDR3 contains 15 residues. The J segment lost 7 bases and the V segment lost 6 bases, leaving 13 bases of the junction unmatched. The germline V gene has CDR1 DFQATT and CDR2 SNEGSKA (reference sequence). The chain has TRBV20-1 and TRBJ2-5; TRBD2 agrees at 11 bases. This receptor was identified in a human donor in good health. Some libraries in this study had Jurkat cell RNA spiked in. Sequenced sample: naive CD8+ T cells from blood, with Jurkat cell RNA spiked in. Subset here: FACS-sorted CD8+CD4-CCR7+CD45RA+ naive T cells. Here the CDR3 reads CSANAKGTSGGTQYF. CDR3 DNA: TGCAGTGCAAACGCCAAAGGGACTAGCGGAGGGACCCAGTACTTC.